This T cell receptor (beta chain) was captured in a study of cytomegalovirus exposure and HLA in healthy donors. Study background: Later analysis reported that the approximately 120 validation repertoires shared the platform of the approximately 670 first-cohort repertoires.

CDR1 and CDR2 (germline): LGHNT, FRNRAP. The CDR3 runs 14 residues. Losses at the gene ends were 9 bases for V and 10 bases for J; bases not matched to a gene: 15. Some clones are missing from TCRdb's copy, which holds only in-frame ones; the method was immunoSEQ multiplex PCR. The sample lists 150,000 to 200,000 clones, around nine tenths seen once, with over 9% in the top ten. Remarks on this clone: Its specificity is not known.

Regarding the study as a whole: The majority of TCR sequences were rare, yet some public TCRs appeared in many donors.

Sequenced: PBMCs. The chain joins TRBV12-5 to TRBJ2-1; 7 bases match TRBD1. This clonotype was obtained from a woman between 18 and 29 years old in good health and CMV-seropositive. DNA of the CDR3: TGTGCTAGCCACCTGAGACGGACAGGACGGGAGCAGTTCTTC. The encoded protein is CASHLRRTGREQFF.